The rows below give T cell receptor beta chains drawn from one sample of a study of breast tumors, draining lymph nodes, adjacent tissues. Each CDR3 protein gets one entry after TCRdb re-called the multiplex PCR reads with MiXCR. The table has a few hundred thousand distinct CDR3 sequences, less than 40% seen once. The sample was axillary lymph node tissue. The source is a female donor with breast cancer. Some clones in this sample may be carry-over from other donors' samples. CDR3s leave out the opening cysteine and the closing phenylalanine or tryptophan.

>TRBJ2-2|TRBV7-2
ASSPPTPNTGELF
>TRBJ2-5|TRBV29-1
SVALAGGGETQY
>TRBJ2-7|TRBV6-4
ASSDSSSYEQY
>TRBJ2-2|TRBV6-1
ASREGNTGELF
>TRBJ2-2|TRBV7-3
ASSLTRDRVDTGELF
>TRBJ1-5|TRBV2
ASSPRGTGGRQPQH
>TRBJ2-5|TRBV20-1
SATVNQETQY
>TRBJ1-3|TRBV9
ASSLMGGTGNTIY
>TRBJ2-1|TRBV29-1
SVDESGGVWDEQF
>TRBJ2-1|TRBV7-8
ASSLAYLGRDYHYNEQF
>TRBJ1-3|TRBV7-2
ASSKSRGPGNTIY
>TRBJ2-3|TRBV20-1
SATGLAGLTDTQY
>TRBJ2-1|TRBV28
ASSHQTGDNEQF
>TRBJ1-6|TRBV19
ATGAGGRSPLH
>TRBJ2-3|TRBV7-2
ASSLGQGKDTQY
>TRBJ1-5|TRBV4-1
ASSQGRSYQPQH
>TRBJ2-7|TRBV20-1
SASSHEDRGDEQY
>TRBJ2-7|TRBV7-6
ASSKTSGRAQYEQY
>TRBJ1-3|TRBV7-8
ASSFAPGLLIHTIY
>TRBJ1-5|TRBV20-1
SAGTGARGNQPQH
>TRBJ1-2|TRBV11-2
ASSAQRRDRGWGGYT
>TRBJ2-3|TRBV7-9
ASSFVGTDTQY
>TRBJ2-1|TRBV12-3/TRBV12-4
ASSLMGNEQF
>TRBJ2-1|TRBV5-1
ASNLAGGFPLSDEQF
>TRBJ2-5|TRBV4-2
ASSRGVGSGGQETQY
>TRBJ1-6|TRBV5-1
ASSQGQFGGFNSPLH